The 10 T cell receptor beta chains listed next were all sequenced from one sample in a study of CD8 T cells in ankylosing spondylitis. MiXCR, applied by TCRdb to the 5' RACE reads, yields one record per CDR3 protein. The sample consists of approximately 100,000 distinct CDR3 sequences, 24% of them appearing once. Sequenced input: synovial fluid, either unsorted or a sorted T cell fraction (not recorded which). Every receptor here comes from a male donor with ankylosing spondylitis.

J is TRBJ2-3 and V is TRBV4-1; 7 bases match TRBD1. The junction had 12 bases not matched to a gene; V was cut back by 3 bases and J by 6 bases. CDR1 is MGHRA, CDR2 YSYEKL, per germline. The CDR3 sequence is 16 residues long. The CDR3 loop reads CASSQVQGGRRDTQYF. Written as DNA, the CDR3 is TGCGCCAGCAGCCAGGTTCAAGGGGGCCGGAGGGATACGCAGTATTTT.

The chain couples TRBV4-2 to TRBJ2-3; no definite D call. The CDR3 contains 16 residues. Germline CDR1 LGHNA, CDR2 YNFKEQ. V gave up 0 bases and J gave up 3 bases, with 13 bases separating them. CDR3 sequence: CASSQDLGLETDTQYF. DNA for the CDR3: TGTGCCAGCAGCCAAGATCTGGGTTTGGAGACAGATACGCAGTATTTT.

The chain recombines TRBV7-9 with TRBJ2-3; TRBD2 aligns across 7 bases. CDR1 SEHNR and CDR2 FQNEAQ come from the germline V gene (reference sequence). V gave up 3 bases and J gave up 6 bases; unmatched junction bases: 9. This CDR3 comprises 15 residues. The CDR3 DNA is TGTGCCAGCAGCTTCCGGACTAGAGGGTCGGATACGCAGTATTTT. Its protein is CASSFRTRGSDTQYF.

The chain joins TRBV7-2 to TRBJ1-5; no clear D. This CDR3 is 15 amino acids long. V was trimmed by 1 base and J by 3 bases, leaving 10 bases between them. Germline V gives CDR1 SGHTA, CDR2 FQGNSA. CDR3 region: CASSLETATNQPQHF. The DNA of the CDR3 is TGTGCCAGCAGCTTAGAAACAGCGACCAATCAGCCCCAGCATTTT.

There are a few counts of this clonotype. V gene TRBV5-1 combines with J gene TRBJ2-1; 10 bases match TRBD2. The germline CDR1 and CDR2 sequences are SGHRS and YFSETQ. CDR3 length: 15 amino acids. V shed 0 bases and J 8 bases; nucleotides not matched to a gene: 5. The CDR3 DNA is TGCGCCAGCAGCTTGGTGTCTAGCGGGAGCGATGAGCAGTTCTTC. Protein sequence: CASSLVSSGSDEQFF.

Only a few counts were recorded for this clonotype. In DNA form, the CDR3 reads TGTGCCAGCAGCCCCCCCCGGGGGTACAATGAGCAGTTCTTC. As protein: CASSPPRGYNEQFF. This rearrangement joins TRBV3-1 to TRBJ2-1, with D perhaps matching TRBD2 (6 bases). The V end lost 4 bases, the J end lost 4 bases, and 11 bases lay between the germline ends. This CDR3 has 14 residues. CDR1 is LGHDT, CDR2 YNNKEL, per germline (reference sequence).

This chain links TRBV20-1 with TRBJ2-7; D not certain. The CDR3 is made up of 11 amino acids. V lost 7 bases to trimming and J lost 2 bases, with 9 bases between them. CDR1 is DFQATT, CDR2 SNEGSKA, per germline (reference sequence). The CDR3 loop is CSGASTYEQYF. DNA for the CDR3: TGCAGTGGGGCCTCAACCTACGAGCAGTACTTC.

This sequence joins TRBV11-2 and TRBJ2-5; 11 nucleotides agree with TRBD2. The CDR3 totals 16 residues. Looked up from germline, CDR1 is SGHAT and CDR2 is FQNNGV. J was trimmed by 2 bases and V by 5 bases; bases with no gene match: 7. Written as DNA, the CDR3 is TGTGCCAGCAGCCCCTGGACTAGCGGGCGACAAGAGACCCAGTACTTC. It yields the protein CASSPWTSGRQETQYF.

This CDR3 reads CASRSLGEKLFF. CDR3 bases: TGTGCCAGCAGGAGTTTGGGGGAAAAACTGTTTTTT. This chain joins TRBV25-1 and TRBJ1-4; D is uncertain. The CDR3 totals 12 residues. The V end was cut by 6 bases, the J end by 8 bases, with 10 bases between. Germline loops: CDR1 MGHDK, CDR2 SYGVNS.

This chain uses TRBV4-2 with TRBJ2-1; TRBD2 matches 7 bases. CDR1 and CDR2 (germline): LGHNA, YNFKEQ. The J segment lost 5 bases and the V segment lost 4 bases, leaving 5 bases of the junction unmatched. This CDR3 spans 14 amino acids. The CDR3 loop reads CASSLRGLDNEQFF. CDR3 bases: TGTGCCAGCAGCCTTCGTGGACTAGACAATGAGCAGTTCTTC.